One and the same sample provided the 4 T cell receptor beta chains below, sequenced in a study of cytomegalovirus exposure and HLA in healthy donors. The PCR ran on 60 Vbeta and 13 Jbeta primers. Some clones are missing from TCRdb's copy, which holds only in-frame ones; the method was immunoSEQ multiplex PCR. This table holds 65,000 to 95,000 clones, about 77% found once. The sequencing input was PBMCs. These receptors were obtained from a man aged 45-65 years in good health and CMV-seronegative.

The V and J genes are TRBV2 and TRBJ1-6; TRBD1 matches 9 bases. Losses at the gene ends were 6 bases for V and 7 bases for J; bases not matched to a gene: 10. CDR3 size: 16 residues. CDR1 is SNHLY and CDR2 is FYNNEI in the germline V gene. The CDR3 DNA is TGTGCCAGCAGCTTAGATGGGACAGGGTTCAATTCACCCCTCCACTTT. Protein sequence: CASSLDGTGFNSPLHF.

The chain employs TRBV4-1 and TRBJ2-2; 7 bases map to TRBD2. V trimming: 6 bases; J trimming: 2 bases; junction bases outside the gene matches: 12. Germline-derived CDR1 and CDR2 are MGHRA and YSYEKL. The CDR3 has 17 amino acids. CDR3 DNA sequence: TGCGCCAGCAGATCCACTAGCGCCTCTTTAAACACCGGGGAGCTGTTTTTT. It codes for CASRSTSASLNTGELFF.

A single count supports this clone. The V and J genes are TRBV9 and TRBJ2-3, with 10 bases matching TRBD1. Germline V gene lookup returns CDR1 SGDLS and CDR2 YYNGEE. The CDR3 contains 17 residues. V shed 3 bases and J 1 base; nucleotides not matched to a gene: 8. Here the CDR3 DNA reads TGTGCCAGCAGCGAGGACTCCGGGACAGGGGGCACAGATACGCAGTATTTT. This sequence encodes CASSEDSGTGGTDTQYF.

CDR3 DNA: TGTGCCAGCAGTTACCAGGGTACCCACGGGGAGACCCAGTACTTC. This codes for CASSYQGTHGETQYF. The V and J genes are TRBV28 and TRBJ2-5, with TRBD1 as a possible D gene (5 bases). The CDR3 runs 15 residues. Germline values: CDR1 MDHEN, CDR2 SYDVKM. Deletions cut 4 bases from V and 5 bases from J, with 17 bases between.